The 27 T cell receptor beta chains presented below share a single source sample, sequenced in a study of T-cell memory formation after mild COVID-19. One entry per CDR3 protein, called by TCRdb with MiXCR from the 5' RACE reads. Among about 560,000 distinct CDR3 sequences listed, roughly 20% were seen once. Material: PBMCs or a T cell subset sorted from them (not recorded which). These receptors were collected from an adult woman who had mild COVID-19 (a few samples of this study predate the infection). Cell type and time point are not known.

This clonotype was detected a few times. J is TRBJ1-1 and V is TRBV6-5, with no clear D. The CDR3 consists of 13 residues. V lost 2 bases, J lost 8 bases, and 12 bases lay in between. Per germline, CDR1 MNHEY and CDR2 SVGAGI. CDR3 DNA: TGTGCCAGCAGTTACAACAGCGGGCCCGAAGCTTTCTTT. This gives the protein CASSYNSGPEAFF.

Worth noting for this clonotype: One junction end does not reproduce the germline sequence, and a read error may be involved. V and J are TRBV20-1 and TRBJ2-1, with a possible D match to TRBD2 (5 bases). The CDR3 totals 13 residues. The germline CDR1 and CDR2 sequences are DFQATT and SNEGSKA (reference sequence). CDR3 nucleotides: TGCAGTGCTAGAGATCCCGCGCTAGCTGAGGAGTTCTTC. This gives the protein CSARDPALAEEFF.

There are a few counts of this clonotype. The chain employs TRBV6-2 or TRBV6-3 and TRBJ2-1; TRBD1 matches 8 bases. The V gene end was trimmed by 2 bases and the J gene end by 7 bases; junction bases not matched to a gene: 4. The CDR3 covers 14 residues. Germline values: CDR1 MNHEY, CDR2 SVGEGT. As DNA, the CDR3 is TGTGCCAGCAGTTACATCAGGGGGCCGAATGAGCAGTTCTTC. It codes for CASSYIRGPNEQFF.

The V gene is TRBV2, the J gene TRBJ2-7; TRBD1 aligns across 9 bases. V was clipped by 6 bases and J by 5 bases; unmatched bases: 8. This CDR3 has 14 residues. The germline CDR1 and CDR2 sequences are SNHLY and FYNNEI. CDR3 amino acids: CASRLQGARDEQYF. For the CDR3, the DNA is TGTGCCAGCAGACTACAGGGGGCGAGGGACGAGCAGTACTTC.

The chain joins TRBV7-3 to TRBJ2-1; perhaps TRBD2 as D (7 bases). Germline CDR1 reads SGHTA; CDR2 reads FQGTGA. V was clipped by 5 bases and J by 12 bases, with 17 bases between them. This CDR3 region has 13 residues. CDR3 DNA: TGTGCCAGCAGCCCGCAAGGGGGGGCTAGGCAGTTCTTC. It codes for CASSPQGGARQFF.

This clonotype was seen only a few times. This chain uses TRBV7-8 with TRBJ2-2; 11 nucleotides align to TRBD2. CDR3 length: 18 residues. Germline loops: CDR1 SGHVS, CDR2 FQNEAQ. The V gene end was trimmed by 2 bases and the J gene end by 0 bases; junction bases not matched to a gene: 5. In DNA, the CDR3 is TGTGCCAGCAGCTTAACTAGCGGGGGACCCGCGAACACCGGGGAGCTGTTTTTT. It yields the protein CASSLTSGGPANTGELFF.

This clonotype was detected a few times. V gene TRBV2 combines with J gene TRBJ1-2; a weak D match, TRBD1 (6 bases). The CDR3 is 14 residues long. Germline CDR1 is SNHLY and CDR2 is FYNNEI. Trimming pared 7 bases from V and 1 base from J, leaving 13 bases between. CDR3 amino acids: CASIGQLLNYGYTF. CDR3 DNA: TGTGCCAGCATAGGACAGCTGCTTAACTATGGCTACACCTTC. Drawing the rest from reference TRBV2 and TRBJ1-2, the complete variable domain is EPEVTQTPSHQVTQMGQEVILRCVPISNHLYFYWYRQILGQKVEFLVSFYNNEISEKSEIFDDQFSVERPDGSNFTLKIRSTKLEDSAMYFCASIGQLLNYGYTFGSGTRLTVV.

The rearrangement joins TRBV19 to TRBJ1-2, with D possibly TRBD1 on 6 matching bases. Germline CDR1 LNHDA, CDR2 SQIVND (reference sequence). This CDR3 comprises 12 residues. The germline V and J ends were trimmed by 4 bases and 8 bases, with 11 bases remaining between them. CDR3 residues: CASSTTGSGYTF. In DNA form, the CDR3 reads TGTGCCAGTAGTACTACAGGGAGCGGCTACACCTTC.

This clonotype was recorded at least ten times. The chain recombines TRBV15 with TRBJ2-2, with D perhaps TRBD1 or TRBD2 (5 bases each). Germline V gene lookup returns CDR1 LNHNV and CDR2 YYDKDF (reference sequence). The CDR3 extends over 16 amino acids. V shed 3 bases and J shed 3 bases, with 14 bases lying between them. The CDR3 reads CATSSPGQGDTGELFF. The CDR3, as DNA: TGTGCCACCAGCAGCCCGGGGCAGGGAGACACCGGGGAGCTGTTTTTT. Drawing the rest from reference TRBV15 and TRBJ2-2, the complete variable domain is DAMVIQNPRYQVTQFGKPVTLSCSQTLNHNVMYWYQQKSSQAPKLLFHYYDKDFNNEADTPDNFQSRRPNTSFCFLDIRSPGLGDTAMYLCATSSPGQGDTGELFFGEGSRLTVL.

CDR3 protein: CASSPSWTGGTDTQYF. CDR3 sequence (DNA): TGTGCCAGCAGTCCTTCTTGGACAGGGGGCACAGATACGCAGTATTTT. The gene calls are TRBV27 and TRBJ2-3, with TRBD1 identical over 9 bases. The CDR3 is made up of 16 amino acids. In germline, CDR1 is MNHEY, CDR2 SMNVEV (reference sequence). V was clipped by 5 bases and J by 1 base; unmatched bases: 7.

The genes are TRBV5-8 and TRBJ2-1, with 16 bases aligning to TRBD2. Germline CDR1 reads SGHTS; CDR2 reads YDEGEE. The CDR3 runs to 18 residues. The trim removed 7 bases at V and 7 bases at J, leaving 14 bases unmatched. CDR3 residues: CASGTEGLAGGHRNEQFF. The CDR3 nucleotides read TGTGCCAGCGGAACCGAGGGACTAGCGGGAGGGCATCGAAATGAGCAGTTCTTC.

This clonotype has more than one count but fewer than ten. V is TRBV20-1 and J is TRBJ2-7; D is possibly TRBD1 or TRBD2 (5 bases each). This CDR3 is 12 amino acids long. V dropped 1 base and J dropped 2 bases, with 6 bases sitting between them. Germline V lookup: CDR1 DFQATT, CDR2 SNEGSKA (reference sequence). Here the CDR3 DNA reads TGCAGTGCTAGAGTGGGGGCCTACGAGCAGTACTTC. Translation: CSARVGAYEQYF.

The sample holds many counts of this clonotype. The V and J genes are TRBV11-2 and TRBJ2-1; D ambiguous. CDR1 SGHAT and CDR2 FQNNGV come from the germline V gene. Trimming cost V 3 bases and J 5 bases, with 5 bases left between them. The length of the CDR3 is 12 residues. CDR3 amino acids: CASSFSNNEQFF. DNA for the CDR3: TGTGCCAGCAGCTTTTCAAACAATGAGCAGTTCTTC.

In nucleotides, the CDR3 is TGTGCCAGCAGCACTAGACAGGAAACGAACACCGGGGAGCTGTTTTTT. Translation gives CASSTRQETNTGELFF. The chain is built from TRBV11-1 and TRBJ2-2, with a weak D call TRBD1 (6 bases). Germline V gene sequence: CDR1 SGHAT, CDR2 FQDESV (reference sequence). The CDR3 runs 16 residues. V was cut by 5 bases and J by 0 bases, with 13 bases left in between. Filled out from reference TRBV11-1 and TRBJ2-2, the complete variable domain reads EAEVAQSPRYKITEKSQAVAFWCDPISGHATLYWYRQILGQGPELLVQFQDESVVDDSQLPKDRFSAERLKGVDSTLKIQPAELGDSAMYLCASSTRQETNTGELFFGEGSRLTVL.

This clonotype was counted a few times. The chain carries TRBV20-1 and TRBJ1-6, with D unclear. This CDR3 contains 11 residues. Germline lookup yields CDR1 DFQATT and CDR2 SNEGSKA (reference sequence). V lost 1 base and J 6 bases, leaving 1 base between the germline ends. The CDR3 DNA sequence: TGCAGTGCTAGAGCTAATTCACCCCTCCACTTT. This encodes CSARANSPLHF.

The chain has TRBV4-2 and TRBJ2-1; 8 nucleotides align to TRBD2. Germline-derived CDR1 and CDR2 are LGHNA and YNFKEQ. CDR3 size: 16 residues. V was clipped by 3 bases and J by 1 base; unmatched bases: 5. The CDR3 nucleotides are TGTGCCAGCAGCCAGAGTAGCGGGAAGTCCTACAATGAGCAGTTCTTC. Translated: CASSQSSGKSYNEQFF.

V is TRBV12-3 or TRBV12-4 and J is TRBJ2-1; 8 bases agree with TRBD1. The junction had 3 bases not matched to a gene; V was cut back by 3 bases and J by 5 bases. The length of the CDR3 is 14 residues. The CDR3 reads CASSLGQANNEQFF. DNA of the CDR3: TGTGCCAGCAGTTTGGGACAGGCGAACAATGAGCAGTTCTTC.

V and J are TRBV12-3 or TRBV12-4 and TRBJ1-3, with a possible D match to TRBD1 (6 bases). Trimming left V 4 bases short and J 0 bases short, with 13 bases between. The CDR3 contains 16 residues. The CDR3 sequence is CASSYPQGHSGNTIYF. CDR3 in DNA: TGTGCCAGCAGTTACCCCCAGGGACACTCTGGAAACACCATATATTTT.

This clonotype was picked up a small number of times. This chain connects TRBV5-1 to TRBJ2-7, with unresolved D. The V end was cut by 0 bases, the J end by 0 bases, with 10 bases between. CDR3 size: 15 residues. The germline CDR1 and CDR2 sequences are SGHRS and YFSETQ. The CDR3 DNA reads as TGCGCCAGCAGCTTGGCCCCCGTCTCCTCCTACGAGCAGTACTTC. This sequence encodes CASSLAPVSSYEQYF.

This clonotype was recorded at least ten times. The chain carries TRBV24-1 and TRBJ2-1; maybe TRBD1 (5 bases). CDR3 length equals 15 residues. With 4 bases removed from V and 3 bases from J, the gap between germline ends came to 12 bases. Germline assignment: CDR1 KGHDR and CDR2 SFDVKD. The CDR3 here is CATSEYTDSYNEQFF. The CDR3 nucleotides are TGTGCCACCAGTGAATACACCGACAGCTACAATGAGCAGTTCTTC.

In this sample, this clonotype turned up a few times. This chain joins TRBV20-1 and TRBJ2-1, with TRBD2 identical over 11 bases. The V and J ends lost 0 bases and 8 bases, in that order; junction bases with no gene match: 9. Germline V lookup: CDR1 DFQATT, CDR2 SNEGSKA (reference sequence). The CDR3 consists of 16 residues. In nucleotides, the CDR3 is TGCAGTGCTAGAGATGGTACTAGCGGGGGAGGGGATGAGCAGTTCTTC. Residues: CSARDGTSGGGDEQFF.

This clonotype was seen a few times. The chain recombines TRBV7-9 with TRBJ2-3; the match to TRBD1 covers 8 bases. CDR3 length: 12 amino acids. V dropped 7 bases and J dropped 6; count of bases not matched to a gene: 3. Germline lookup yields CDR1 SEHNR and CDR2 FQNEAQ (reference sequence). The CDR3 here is CASNRGEDTQYF. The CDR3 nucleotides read TGTGCCAGCAACAGGGGGGAGGATACGCAGTATTTT.

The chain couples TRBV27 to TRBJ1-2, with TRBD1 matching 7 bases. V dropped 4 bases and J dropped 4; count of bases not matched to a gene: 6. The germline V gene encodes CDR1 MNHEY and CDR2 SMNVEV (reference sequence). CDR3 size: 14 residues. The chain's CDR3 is CASSSQGMGYGYTF. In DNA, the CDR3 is TGTGCCAGCAGTTCACAGGGGATGGGCTATGGCTACACCTTC.

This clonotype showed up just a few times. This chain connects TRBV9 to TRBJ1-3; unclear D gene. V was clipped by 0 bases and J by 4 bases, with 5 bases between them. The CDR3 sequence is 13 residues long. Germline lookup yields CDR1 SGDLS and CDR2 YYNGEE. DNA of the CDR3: TGTGCCAGCAGCGTAGAAGGGGGAAACACCATATATTTT. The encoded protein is CASSVEGGNTIYF.

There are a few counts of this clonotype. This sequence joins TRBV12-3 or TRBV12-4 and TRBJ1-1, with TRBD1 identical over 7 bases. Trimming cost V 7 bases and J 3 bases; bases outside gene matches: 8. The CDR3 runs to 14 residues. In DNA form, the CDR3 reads TGTGCCAGCACCCCGGACAGGATGTACACTGAAGCTTTCTTT. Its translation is CASTPDRMYTEAFF.

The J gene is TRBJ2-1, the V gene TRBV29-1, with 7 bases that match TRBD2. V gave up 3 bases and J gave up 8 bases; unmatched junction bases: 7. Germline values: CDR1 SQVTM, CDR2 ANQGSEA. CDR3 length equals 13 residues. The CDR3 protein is CSVDGAGDHEQFF. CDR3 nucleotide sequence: TGCAGCGTTGACGGGGCGGGAGACCATGAGCAGTTCTTC.

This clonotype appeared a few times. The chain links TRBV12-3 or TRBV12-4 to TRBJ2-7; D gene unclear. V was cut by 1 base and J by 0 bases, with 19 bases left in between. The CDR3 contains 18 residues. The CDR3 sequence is CASSLDVGLDRSSYEQYF. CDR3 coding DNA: TGTGCCAGCAGTTTAGACGTCGGGCTGGACCGGAGCTCCTACGAGCAGTACTTC.